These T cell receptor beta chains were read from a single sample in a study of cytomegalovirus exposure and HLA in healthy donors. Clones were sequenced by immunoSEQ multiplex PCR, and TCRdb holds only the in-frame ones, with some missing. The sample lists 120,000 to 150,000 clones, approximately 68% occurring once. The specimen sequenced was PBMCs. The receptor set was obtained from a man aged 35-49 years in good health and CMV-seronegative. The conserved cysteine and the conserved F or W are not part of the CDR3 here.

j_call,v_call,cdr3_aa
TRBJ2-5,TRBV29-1,SVGQGAGETQY
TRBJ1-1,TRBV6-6,ASSYADNTEAF
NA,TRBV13,ASSLNRAGYEQY
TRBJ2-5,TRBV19,ASTQSDLATETQY
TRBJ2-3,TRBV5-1,ASSFIAGGTDTQY
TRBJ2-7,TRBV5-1,ASSLNRAYEQY
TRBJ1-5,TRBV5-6,ASSIYRGTGNQPQH
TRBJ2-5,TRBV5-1,ASSLYIAGGQETQY
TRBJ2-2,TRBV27,ASSFLAGGGGELF
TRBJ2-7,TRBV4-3,ASSQGWEDSYEQY
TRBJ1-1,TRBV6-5,ASSKRRQFMAEAF
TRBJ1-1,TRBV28,ASSATQGSLMNTEAF
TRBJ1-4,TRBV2,ASRKDREGEKLF
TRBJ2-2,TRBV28,ASSAWAEGRGGELF
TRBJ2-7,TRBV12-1,ASSLWTGCSYEQY
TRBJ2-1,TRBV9,ASSVAGWGGDEQF
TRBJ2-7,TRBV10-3,AISESASGGSYEQY
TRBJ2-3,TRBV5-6,ASSSRFFSGTKDTDTQY
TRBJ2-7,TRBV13,ASSLGLAETAYEQY
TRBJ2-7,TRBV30,ACGQIYEQY
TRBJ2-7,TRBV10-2,ASSESGLLSYEQY
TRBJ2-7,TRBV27,ASSFSWLAGAYEQY
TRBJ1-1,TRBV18,ASSLGQNTEAF
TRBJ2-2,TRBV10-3,AISLGYTGELF
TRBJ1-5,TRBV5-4,ASSRRDSPGPQN
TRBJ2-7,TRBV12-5,ASGFPAQQY
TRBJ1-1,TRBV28,ASRGGTEAF
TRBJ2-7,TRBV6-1,ASSAPTGDAYEQY
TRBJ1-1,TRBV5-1,ASSFGAGTGGTEAF
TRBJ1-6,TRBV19,ASSPTTGDNSPLH
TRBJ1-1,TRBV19,ASSIIGGLGANTEAF
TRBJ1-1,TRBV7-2,ASSLSPFTAGEAF
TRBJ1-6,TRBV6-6,ASTIGTDNSPLH
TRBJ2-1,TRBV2,ASSDVAAQNYNEQF
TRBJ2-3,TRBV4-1,ASSQVRTSGGGGTDTQY
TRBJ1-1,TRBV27,ASSLFAGGGVGTEAF
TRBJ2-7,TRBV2,ASSISYEQY
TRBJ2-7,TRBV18,ASSPGTGNREQY
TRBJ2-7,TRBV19,ASSIPGRSYEQY
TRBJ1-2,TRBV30,AWSGVRLNYGYT
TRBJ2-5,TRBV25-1,ASSGSSLAGGGETQY
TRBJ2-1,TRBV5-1,ASSYPDSQNEQF
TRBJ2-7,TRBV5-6,ASSKTRNDEQY
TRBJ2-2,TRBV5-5,ASSLVIGKGAGELF
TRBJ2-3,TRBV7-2,ASILAGLSTDTQY
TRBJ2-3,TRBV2,ASSSAEGDTQY
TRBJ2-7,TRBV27,ASSPTRRYEQY
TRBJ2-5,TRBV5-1,ASSLGGGTSYQETQY